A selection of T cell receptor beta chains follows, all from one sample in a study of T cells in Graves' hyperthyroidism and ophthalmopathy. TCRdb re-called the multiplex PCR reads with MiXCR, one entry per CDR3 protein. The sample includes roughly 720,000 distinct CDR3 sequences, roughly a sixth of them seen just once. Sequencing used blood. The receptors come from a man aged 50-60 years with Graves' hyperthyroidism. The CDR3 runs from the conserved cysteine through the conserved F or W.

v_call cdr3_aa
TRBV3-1 CASSRFEGGELFF
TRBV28 CASRPPLAYEQYF
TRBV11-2 CASSLFTSGRASDTQYF
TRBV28 CASSFVGDSAYEQYF
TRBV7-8 CASSLDRPYGGELFF
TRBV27 CASKRAGNAGGLFF
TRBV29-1 CSASGSIDTDTQYF
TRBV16 CASSQYDRGHETQYF
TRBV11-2 CASSLSGSETQYF
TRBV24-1 CATSDLIREGTDTQYF
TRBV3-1 CASSLSSGRTYEETQYF
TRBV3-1 CASSQDRGAGTEAFF
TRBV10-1 CASSGDRASKPYEQYF
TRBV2 CASSDPHTSVGQYF
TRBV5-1 CASSLEGRAVTGAFF
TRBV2 CASSEARGLVTFF
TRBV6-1 CASRTKLAGSSYEQYF
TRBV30 CAWKPRGSYEQYF
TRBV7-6 CASSLPWYRTSGANVLTF
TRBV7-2 CASSLQGRGDEAFF
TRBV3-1 CASSQGLNTEALF
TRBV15 CATSRDRGQETQYF
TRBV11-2 CASSLVPAGGPSQYF
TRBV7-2 CASSLAITNTEAFF
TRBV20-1 CSADQIREAKNIQYF
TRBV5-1 CASSRSGTDYNEQFF
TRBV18 CASSRGTGGDTQYF
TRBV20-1 CSARTGGGTDTQYF
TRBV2 CASSEGGPFAAKNIQYF
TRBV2 CASSAEQGANEQYF
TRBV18 CASSPSTTSPLHF
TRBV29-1 CSVEIPGLTRAFF
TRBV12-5 CASGFGRGRETQYF
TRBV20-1 CSARVSSGNTGELFF
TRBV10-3 CAISRTDLDTQYF
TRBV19 CASIGRSLKAFF
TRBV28 CASSFTGLAKETQYF
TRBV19 CASSIGRNSGNTIYF
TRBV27 CASRPEAGGARETQYF
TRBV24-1 CATSRSGLWGNEQFF
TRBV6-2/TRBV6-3 CASKTGGAGSEAFF
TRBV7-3 CASSYTGWAGNEQFF
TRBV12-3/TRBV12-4 CASSLRGQGRLFF
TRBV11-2 CASSFLSPRYEQYF
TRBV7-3 CASSLTSSGRGKDNEQFF
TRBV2 CASGLAGNTGELFF
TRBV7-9 CASSLVRDGEQFF
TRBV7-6 CASRFGSVYEQYF
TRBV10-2 CASLRGDYNEQFF